This T cell receptor (beta chain) is from a study of T cells after yellow fever vaccination. TCRdb recomputed calls from the 5' RACE reads with MiXCR, one row per CDR3 protein. Among about 46,000 distinct CDR3 sequences listed, roughly 6.4% were seen once. General study results and limits: The secondary response was weaker but peaked faster, day 5 versus 15.

With V trimmed by 8 bases and J by 10 bases, 14 bases remained unmatched. This CDR3 comprises 13 residues. CDR1 and CDR2 (germline): MRHNA, SNTAGT. This chain joins TRBV6-4 and TRBJ2-7, with 7 bases aligning to TRBD2. This TCR was recovered from a man aged 25 to 40 who received the YFV17D yellow fever vaccine. The specimen was PBMCs, either bulk or a sorted T-cell subset (CD4+, CD8+, memory, or dextramer-sorted; not recorded which), collected 45 days after the yellow fever booster vaccination. DNA of the CDR3: TGTGCCAGCGCGGCGGGAGAAAAGTTGGAACAGTACTTC. Encoded protein: CASAAGEKLEQYF.